Shown below are 12 T cell receptor beta chains from a single sample sequenced in a study of blood T cell repertoires in COVID-19. Using immunoSEQ multiplex PCR, the repertoire was profiled, and TCRdb retains in-frame clones only, with some absent. The sample consists of roughly 120,000 clones, 80% to 90% of them appearing once. The sequenced material came from peripheral blood. Receptor source: a woman older than 75 with active or convalescent COVID-19.

The rearrangement joins TRBV20-1 to TRBJ2-7, with D uncertain. The CDR3 totals 14 residues. CDR1 is DFQATT and CDR2 is SNEGSKA in the germline V gene (reference sequence). Trimming stripped 3 bases from V and 0 bases from J, with 12 bases between. CDR3 bases: TGCAGTGCTAGTATCCCAACGGGCTCCTACGAGCAGTACTTC. It translates to CSASIPTGSYEQYF.

J is TRBJ2-4 and V is TRBV28; a possible D gene is TRBD1 (6 bases). Germline CDR1 reads MDHEN; CDR2 reads SYDVKM. The CDR3 consists of 16 residues. Deletions cut 5 bases from V and 0 bases from J, with 14 bases between. DNA for the CDR3: TGTGCCAGCAGTCTAAGACAGGTCCTAGCCAAAAACATTCAGTACTTC. Amino acid sequence: CASSLRQVLAKNIQYF. The entire variable domain, with the rest obtained from reference TRBV28 and TRBJ2-4, is as follows: DVKVTQSSRYLVKRTGEKVFLECVQDMDHENMFWYRQDPGLGLRLIYFSYDVKMKEKGDIPEGYSVSREKKERFSLILESASTNQTSMYLCASSLRQVLAKNIQYFGAGTRLSVL.

This clone was found a few times. The chain has TRBV18 and TRBJ2-2; 10 bases are a match to TRBD2. The CDR3 covers 17 residues. Unmatched junction bases numbered 8, after V lost 2 bases and J lost 5 bases. Germline assignment: CDR1 KGHSH and CDR2 LQKENI. The CDR3 DNA reads as TGTGCCAGCTCACCAGCACCTAGCGGGAGAGGGACCGGGGAGCTGTTTTTT. Protein product: CASSPAPSGRGTGELFF.

The chain employs TRBV5-5 and TRBJ2-1; D is possibly TRBD2 (6 bases). CDR3 size: 14 residues. The germline CDR1 and CDR2 sequences are SGHKS and YYEKEE (reference sequence). V lost 4 bases and J lost 8, with 16 bases in between. In DNA, the CDR3 is TGTGCCAGCAGCCGGGAGCCGGGAGCCCATGAGCAGTTCTTC. It specifies CASSREPGAHEQFF. The entire variable domain, with the rest obtained from reference TRBV5-5 and TRBJ2-1, is as follows: DAGVTQSPTHLIKTRGQQVTLRCSPISGHKSVSWYQQVLGQGPQFIFQYYEKEERGRGNFPDRFSARQFPNYSSELNVNALLLGDSALYLCASSREPGAHEQFFGPGTRLTVL.

The chain uses TRBV9 and TRBJ2-1, with TRBD2 matching over 8 bases. Germline-derived CDR1 and CDR2 are SGDLS and YYNGEE. The CDR3 contains 15 residues. The V segment lost 4 bases and the J segment 0 bases; nucleotides outside the gene matches: 3. This CDR3 is CASSRSGSSYNEQFF. CDR3 in DNA: TGTGCCAGCAGCCGCAGCGGGAGCTCCTACAATGAGCAGTTCTTC.

This chain joins TRBV27 and TRBJ2-7; 7 bases agree with TRBD1. Germline values: CDR1 MNHEY, CDR2 SMNVEV (reference sequence). The CDR3 consists of 15 residues. V lost 2 bases and J lost 1; bases outside the gene matches: 5. CDR3 region: CASSLMGQTSYEQYF. The CDR3 DNA sequence: TGTGCCAGCAGTTTAATGGGACAGACATCCTACGAGCAGTACTTC.

This chain connects TRBV6-5 to TRBJ1-2; D ambiguous. V was trimmed by 6 bases and J by 4 bases, leaving 18 bases between them. The CDR3 consists of 15 residues. Germline V lookup: CDR1 MNHEY, CDR2 SVGAGI. The CDR3 nucleotides are TGTGCCAGCAGCCGAGATTACCGCTCCTTCTATGGCTACACCTTC. Translated: CASSRDYRSFYGYTF.

The V call is TRBV6-1, the J call TRBJ2-1; D may be TRBD2 (6 bases). V lost 2 bases and J 0 bases, leaving 11 bases between the germline ends. The length of the CDR3 is 16 residues. CDR1 and CDR2 (germline): MNHNS, SASEGT. CDR3 loop: CASSERGGASYNEQFF. The CDR3, as DNA: TGTGCCAGCAGTGAACGAGGCGGGGCCTCCTACAATGAGCAGTTCTTC.

In the case of this clone: Other DNA variants within this sample encode the same CDR3. This chain connects TRBV28 to TRBJ2-7, with 10 positions matching TRBD1. The CDR3 runs 15 residues. Trimming removed 4 bases from V and 5 bases from J; junction bases left unmatched: 8. CDR1 MDHEN and CDR2 SYDVKM come from the germline V gene. The CDR3 protein is CASSSPGQGFHEQYF. CDR3 coding DNA: TGTGCCAGCAGTTCGCCGGGACAGGGGTTCCACGAGCAGTACTTC.

The CDR3 DNA reads as TGTGCCAGCAGCCGCACGACAGGGGGCGGGGAGACCCAGTACTTC. Encoded protein: CASSRTTGGGETQYF. The V gene is TRBV5-4, the J gene TRBJ2-5, with 10 bases lining up with TRBD1. Trimming took 4 bases from V and 5 from J; bases not matched to a gene: 8. Germline V gives CDR1 SGHNT, CDR2 YYREEE (reference sequence). The CDR3 loop spans 15 amino acids.

This rearrangement joins TRBV7-9 to TRBJ1-3, with D possibly matching TRBD1 (5 bases). CDR3 length: 14 residues. Per the germline V gene, CDR1 is SEHNR and CDR2 is FQNEAQ (reference sequence). V was shortened by 4 bases and J by 4 bases, with 11 bases between the two germline ends. The CDR3 DNA reads as TGTGCCAGCAGCTCCTCGGGGGACGGAAACACCATATATTTT. Translation: CASSSSGDGNTIYF. Looking up the rest from reference TRBV7-9 and TRBJ1-3 gives the full variable domain: DTGVSQNPRHKITKRGQNVTFRCDPISEHNRLYWYRQTLGQGPEFLTYFQNEAQLEKSRLLSDRFSAERPKGSFSTLEIQRTEQGDSAMYLCASSSSGDGNTIYFGEGSWLTVV.

There are a few counts of this clone. The J gene is TRBJ2-1, the V gene TRBV19, with 11 bases that match TRBD2. CDR3 size: 15 residues. The J segment lost 9 bases and the V segment lost 3 bases, leaving 7 bases of the junction unmatched. Germline CDR1 LNHDA, CDR2 SQIVND (reference sequence). For the CDR3, the DNA is TGTGCCAGTAGTATGGCGCTAGCGGGAGGAGGTGAGCAGTTCTTC. This codes for CASSMALAGGGEQFF.